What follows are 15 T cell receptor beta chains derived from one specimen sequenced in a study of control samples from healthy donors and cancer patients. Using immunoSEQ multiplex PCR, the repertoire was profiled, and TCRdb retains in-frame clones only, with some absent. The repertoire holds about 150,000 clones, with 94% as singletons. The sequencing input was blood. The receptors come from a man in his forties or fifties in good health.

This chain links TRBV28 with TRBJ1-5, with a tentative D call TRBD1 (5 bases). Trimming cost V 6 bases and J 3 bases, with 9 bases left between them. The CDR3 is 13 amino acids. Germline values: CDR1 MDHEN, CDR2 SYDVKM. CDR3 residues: CASRSGANQPQHF. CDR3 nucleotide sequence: TGTGCCAGCAGGTCTGGGGCCAATCAGCCCCAGCATTTT.

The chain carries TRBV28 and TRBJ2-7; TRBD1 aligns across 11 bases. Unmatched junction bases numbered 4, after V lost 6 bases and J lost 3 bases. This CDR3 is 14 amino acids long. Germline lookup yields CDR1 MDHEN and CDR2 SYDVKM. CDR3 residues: CASSSGTGGYEQYF. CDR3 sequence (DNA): TGTGCCAGCAGCTCCGGGACAGGGGGCTACGAGCAGTACTTC.

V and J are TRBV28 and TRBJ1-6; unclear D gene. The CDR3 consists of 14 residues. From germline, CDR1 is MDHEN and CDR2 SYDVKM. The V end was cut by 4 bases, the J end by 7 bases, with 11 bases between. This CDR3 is CASSSGISNSPLHF. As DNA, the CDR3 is TGTGCCAGCAGTTCGGGGATCTCCAATTCACCCCTCCACTTT.

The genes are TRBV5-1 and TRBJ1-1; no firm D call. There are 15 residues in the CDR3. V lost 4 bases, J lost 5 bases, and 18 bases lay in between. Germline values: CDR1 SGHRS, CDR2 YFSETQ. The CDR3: CASSPAHALGTEAFF. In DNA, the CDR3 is TGCGCCAGCAGCCCTGCCCACGCCCTGGGGACTGAAGCTTTCTTT. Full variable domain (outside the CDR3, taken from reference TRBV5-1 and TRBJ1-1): KAGVTQTPRYLIKTRGQQVTLSCSPISGHRSVSWYQQTPGQGLQFLFEYFSETQRNKGNFPGRFSGRQFSNSRSEMNVSTLELGDSALYLCASSPAHALGTEAFFGQGTRLTVV.

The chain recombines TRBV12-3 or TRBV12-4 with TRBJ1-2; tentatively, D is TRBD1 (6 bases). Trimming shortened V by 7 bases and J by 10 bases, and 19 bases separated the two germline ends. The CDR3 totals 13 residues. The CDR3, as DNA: TGTGCCAGCACCGTCCAGACAGGATTGGACTACACCTTC. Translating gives CASTVQTGLDYTF.

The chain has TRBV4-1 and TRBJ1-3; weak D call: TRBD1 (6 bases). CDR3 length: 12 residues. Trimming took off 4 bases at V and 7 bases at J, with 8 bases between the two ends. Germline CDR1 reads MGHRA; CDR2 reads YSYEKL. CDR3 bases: TGCGCCAGCAGCCCCCAGGGGAACACCATATATTTT. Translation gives CASSPQGNTIYF.

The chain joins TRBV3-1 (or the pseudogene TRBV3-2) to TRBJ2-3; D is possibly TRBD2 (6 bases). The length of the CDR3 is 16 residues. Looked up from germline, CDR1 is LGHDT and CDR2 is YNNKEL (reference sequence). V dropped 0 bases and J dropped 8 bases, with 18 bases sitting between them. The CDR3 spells CASSQDSTGRIGTQYF. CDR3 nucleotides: TGTGCCAGCAGCCAAGACTCAACGGGGAGGATAGGTACGCAGTATTTT.

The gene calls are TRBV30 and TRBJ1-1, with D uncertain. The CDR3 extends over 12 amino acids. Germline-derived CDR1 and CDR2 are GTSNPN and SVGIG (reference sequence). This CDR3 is CAFGPVGTEAFF. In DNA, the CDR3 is TGTGCGTTTGGGCCGGTGGGGACTGAAGCTTTCTTT.

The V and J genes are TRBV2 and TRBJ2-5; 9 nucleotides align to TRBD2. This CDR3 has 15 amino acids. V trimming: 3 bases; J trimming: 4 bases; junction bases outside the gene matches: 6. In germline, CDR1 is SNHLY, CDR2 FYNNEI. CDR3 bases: TGTGCCAGCAGTGACGGGCGGGGGGGCCCAGAGACCCAGTACTTC. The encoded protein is CASSDGRGGPETQYF.

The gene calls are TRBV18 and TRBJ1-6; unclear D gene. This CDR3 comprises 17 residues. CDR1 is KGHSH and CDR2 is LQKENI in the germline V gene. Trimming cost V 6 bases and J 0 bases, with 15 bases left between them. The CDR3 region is CASSLKGRSSYNSPLHF. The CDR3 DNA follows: TGTGCCAGCTCCCTAAAAGGGAGGAGCTCCTATAATTCACCCCTCCACTTT.

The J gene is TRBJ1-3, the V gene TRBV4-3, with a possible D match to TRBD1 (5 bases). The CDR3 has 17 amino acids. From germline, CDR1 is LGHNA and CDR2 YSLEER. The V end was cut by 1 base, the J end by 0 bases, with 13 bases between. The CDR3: CASSQGQAGSSGNTIYF. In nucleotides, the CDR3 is TGCGCCAGCAGCCAAGGACAAGCAGGGTCCTCTGGAAACACCATATATTTT.

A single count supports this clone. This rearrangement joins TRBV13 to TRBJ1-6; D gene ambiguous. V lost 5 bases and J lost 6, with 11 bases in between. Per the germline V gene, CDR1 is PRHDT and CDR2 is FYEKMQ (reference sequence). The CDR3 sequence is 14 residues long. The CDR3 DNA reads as TGTGCCAGCAGCCCTACAAATATTAATTCACCCCTCCACTTT. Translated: CASSPTNINSPLHF.

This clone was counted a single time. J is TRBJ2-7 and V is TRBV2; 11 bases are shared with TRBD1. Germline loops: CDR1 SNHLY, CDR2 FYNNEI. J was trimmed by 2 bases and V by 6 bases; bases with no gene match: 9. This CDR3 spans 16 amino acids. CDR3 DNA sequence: TGTGCCAGCAGGGAAACTGGACAGGGGGCGACCTACGAGCAGTACTTC. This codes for CASRETGQGATYEQYF. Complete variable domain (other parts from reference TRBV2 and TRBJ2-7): EPEVTQTPSHQVTQMGQEVILRCVPISNHLYFYWYRQILGQKVEFLVSFYNNEISEKSEIFDDQFSVERPDGSNFTLKIRSTKLEDSAMYFCASRETGQGATYEQYFGPGTRLTVT.

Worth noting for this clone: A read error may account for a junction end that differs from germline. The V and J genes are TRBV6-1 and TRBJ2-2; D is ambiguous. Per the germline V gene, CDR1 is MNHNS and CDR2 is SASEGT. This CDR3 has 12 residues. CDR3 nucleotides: TGTGCCAGCAGTCAAGCTACGAGGGAGCTGTTTTTT. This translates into CASSQATRELFF.

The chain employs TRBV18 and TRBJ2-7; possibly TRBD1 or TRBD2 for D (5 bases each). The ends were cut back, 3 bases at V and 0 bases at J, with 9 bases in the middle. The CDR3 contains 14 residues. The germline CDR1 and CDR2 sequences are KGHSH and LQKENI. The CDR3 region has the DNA TGTGCCAGCTCACCCCGGGACCTCTCCTACGAGCAGTACTTC. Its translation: CASSPRDLSYEQYF.